This T cell receptor beta chain was identified during a study of PD-L1 blockade in urothelial cancer. CDR3 length equals 17 residues. The V end was cut by 3 bases, the J end by 0 bases, with 15 bases between. Germline V gene sequence: CDR1 MNHNS, CDR2 SASEGT. Method: immunoSEQ multiplex PCR; TCRdb's copy keeps in-frame clones and lacks some. Of tens of thousands of clones in the sample, more than 70% were seen once. Noted time point: pretreatment peripheral blood. This rearrangement joins TRBV6-1 to TRBJ1-3; tentatively, D is TRBD1 (6 bases). The sequenced sample was PBMCs, obtained around atezolizumab (anti-PD-L1) treatment. The sequence was obtained from a man in his sixties with urothelial cancer. The chain's CDR3 is CASSDTTGLNSGNTIYF. The CDR3 DNA reads TGTGCCAGCAGTGATACCACAGGGTTGAACTCTGGAAACACCATATATTTT.